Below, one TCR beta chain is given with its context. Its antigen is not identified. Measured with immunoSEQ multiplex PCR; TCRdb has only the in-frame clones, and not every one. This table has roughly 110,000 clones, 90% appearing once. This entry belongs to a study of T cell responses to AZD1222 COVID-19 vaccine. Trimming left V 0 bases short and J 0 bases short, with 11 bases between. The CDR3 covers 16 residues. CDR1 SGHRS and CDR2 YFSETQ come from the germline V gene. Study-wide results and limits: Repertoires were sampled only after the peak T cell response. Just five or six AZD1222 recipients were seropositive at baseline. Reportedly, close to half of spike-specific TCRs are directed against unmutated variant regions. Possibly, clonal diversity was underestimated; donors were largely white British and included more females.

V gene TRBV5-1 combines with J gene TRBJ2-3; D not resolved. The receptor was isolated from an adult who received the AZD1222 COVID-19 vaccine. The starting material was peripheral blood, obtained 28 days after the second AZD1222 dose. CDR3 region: CASSLDPDPSTDTQYF. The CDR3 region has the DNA TGCGCCAGCAGCTTGGATCCCGACCCTAGCACAGATACGCAGTATTTT.